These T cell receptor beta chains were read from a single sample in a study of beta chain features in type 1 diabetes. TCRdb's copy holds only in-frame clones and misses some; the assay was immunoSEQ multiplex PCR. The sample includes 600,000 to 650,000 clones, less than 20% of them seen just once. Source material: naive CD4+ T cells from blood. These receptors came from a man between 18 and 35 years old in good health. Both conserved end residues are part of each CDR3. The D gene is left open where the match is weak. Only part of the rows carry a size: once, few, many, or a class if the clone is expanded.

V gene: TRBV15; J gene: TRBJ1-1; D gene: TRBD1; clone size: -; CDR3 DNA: TGTGCCACCAGCAGGCCCTCAGGGGGGAACACTGAAGCTTTCTTT; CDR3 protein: CATSRPSGGNTEAFF
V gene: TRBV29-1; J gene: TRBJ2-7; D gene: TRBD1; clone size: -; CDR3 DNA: TGCAGCGTTGAAGAAACACAGGGGGTCGAGCAGTACTTC; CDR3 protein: CSVEETQGVEQYF
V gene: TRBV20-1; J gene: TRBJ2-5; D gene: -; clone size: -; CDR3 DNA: TGCAGTGCCTTGTACCAAGAGACCCAGTACTTC; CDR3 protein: CSALYQETQYF
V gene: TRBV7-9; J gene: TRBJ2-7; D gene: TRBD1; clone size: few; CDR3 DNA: TGTGCCAGCAGGCCTACAGGGGCAGGCTACGAGCAGTACTTC; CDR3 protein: CASRPTGAGYEQYF
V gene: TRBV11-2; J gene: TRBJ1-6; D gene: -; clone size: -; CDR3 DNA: TGTGCCAGCAGCCCCTTGTGGCAGGGTAATTCACCCCTCCACTTT; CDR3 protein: CASSPLWQGNSPLHF
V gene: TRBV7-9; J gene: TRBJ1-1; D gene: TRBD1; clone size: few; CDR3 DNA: TGTGCCAGCAGCTCCCGGGACAGCATCACTGAAGCTTTCTTT; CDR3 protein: CASSSRDSITEAFF
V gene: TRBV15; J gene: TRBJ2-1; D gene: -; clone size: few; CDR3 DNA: TGTGCCACCAGCAGAGATCTCTCGAACAATGAGCAGTTCTTC; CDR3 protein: CATSRDLSNNEQFF
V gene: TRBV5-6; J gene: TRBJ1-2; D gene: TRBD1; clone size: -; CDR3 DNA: TGTGCCAGCAACAGAGGGCCTAGCACCGGGACAGAGAACTATGGCTACACCTTC; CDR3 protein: CASNRGPSTGTENYGYTF
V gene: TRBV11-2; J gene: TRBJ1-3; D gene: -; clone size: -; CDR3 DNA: TGTGCCAGCAGCTTAGTCCGTTTAAACACCATATATTTT; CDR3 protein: CASSLVRLNTIYF
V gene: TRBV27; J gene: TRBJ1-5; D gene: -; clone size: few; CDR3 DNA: TGTGCCAGCAGTCCCATGGGTCAGCCCCAGCATTTT; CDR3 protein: CASSPMGQPQHF
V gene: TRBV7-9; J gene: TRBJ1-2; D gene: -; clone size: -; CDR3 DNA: TGTGCCAGCAGCCGGACAGACTATGGCTACACCTTC; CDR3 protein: CASSRTDYGYTF
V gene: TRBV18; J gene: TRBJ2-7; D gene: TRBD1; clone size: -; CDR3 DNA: TGTGCCAGCTCACGGGAAGGGACAGGGCGCTACGAGCAGTACTTC; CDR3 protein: CASSREGTGRYEQYF
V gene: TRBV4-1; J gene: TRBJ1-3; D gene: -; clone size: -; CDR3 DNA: TGCGCCAGCAGCCAAGAGCCGGGCGCTGGAAACACCATATATTTT; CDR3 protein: CASSQEPGAGNTIYF
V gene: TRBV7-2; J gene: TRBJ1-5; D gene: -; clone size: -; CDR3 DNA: TGTGCCAGCAGCTTAGAGGCAGGAGACAATCAGCCCCAGCATTTT; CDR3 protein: CASSLEAGDNQPQHF
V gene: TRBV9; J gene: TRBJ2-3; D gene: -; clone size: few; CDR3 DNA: TGTGCCAGCAGGGGATCCGGATTACAGACAGATACGCAGTATTTT; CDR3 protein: CASRGSGLQTDTQYF
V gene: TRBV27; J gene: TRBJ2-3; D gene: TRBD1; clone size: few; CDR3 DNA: TGTGCCAGCAGTTTATCGTGGGCAGGGGGAACAGATACGCAGTATTTT; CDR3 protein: CASSLSWAGGTDTQYF
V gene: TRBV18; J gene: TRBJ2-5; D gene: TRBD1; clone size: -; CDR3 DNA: TGTGCCAGCTCCATGGACAGGGTGGAGACCCAGTACTTC; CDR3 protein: CASSMDRVETQYF
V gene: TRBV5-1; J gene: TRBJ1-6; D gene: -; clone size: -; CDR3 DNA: TGCGCCAGCAGCTACCGACCGGGTTCACCCCTCCACTTT; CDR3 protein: CASSYRPGSPLHF
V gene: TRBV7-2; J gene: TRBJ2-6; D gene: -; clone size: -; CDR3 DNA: TGTGCCAGCAGCTTAGTGGCGACAGGCCTCTCTGGGGCCAACGTCCTGACTTTC; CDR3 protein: CASSLVATGLSGANVLTF
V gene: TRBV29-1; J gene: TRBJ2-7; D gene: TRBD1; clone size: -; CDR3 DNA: TGCAGCGTTAGTTTGGGGACAGGGTCCTACGAGCAGTACTTC; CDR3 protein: CSVSLGTGSYEQYF
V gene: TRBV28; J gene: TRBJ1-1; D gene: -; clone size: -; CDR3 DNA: TGTGCCAGCAATTTTTGGGGCAGGGGAGCTTTCTTT; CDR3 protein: CASNFWGRGAFF
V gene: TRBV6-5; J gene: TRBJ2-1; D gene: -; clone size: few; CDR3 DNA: TGTGCCAGCAGTTACTTTTCTGGCGTTCGGTACAATGAGCAGTTCTTC; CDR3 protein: CASSYFSGVRYNEQFF